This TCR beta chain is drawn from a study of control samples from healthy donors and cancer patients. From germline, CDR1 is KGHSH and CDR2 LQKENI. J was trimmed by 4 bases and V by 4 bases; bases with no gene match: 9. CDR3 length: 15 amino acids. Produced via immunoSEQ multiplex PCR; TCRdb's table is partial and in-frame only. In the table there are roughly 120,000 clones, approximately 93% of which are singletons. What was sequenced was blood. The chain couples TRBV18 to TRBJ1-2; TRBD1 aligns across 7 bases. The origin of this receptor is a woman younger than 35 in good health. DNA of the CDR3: TGTGCCAGCTCACAAGACAGGGATGGGGTCTATGGCTACACCTTC. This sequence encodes CASSQDRDGVYGYTF.